Following are 27 T cell receptor beta chains from one sample sequenced in a study of blood T cell repertoires in COVID-19. Data came from immunoSEQ multiplex PCR; TCRdb stores just in-frame clones and leaves some out. The repertoire holds about 160,000 clones, with roughly 91% as singletons. The sample taken for sequencing was peripheral blood. Receptor source: a young man with acute or convalescent COVID-19.

The chain carries TRBV19 and TRBJ1-5, with 10 bases aligning to TRBD1. CDR3 length equals 14 residues. With 9 bases clipped from V and 5 bases from J, the junction kept 7 bases outside the gene matches. Looked up from germline, CDR1 is LNHDA and CDR2 is SQIVND (reference sequence). The CDR3 nucleotides are TGTGCCAGCAAACGACAGGGGGCACATCAGCCCCAGCATTTT. Its protein product is CASKRQGAHQPQHF.

The chain employs TRBV19 and TRBJ1-1, with 9 bases identical to TRBD1. Germline V gives CDR1 LNHDA, CDR2 SQIVND (reference sequence). This CDR3 has 14 amino acids. V was pared by 4 bases and J by 1 base, with 1 base of the junction left unmatched. The CDR3 spells CASSTGQGNTEAFF. The CDR3 DNA follows: TGTGCCAGTAGTACGGGACAGGGGAACACTGAAGCTTTCTTT.

This sequence joins TRBV27 and TRBJ2-7; a weak D match, TRBD1 (6 bases). The CDR3 loop spans 14 amino acids. V lost 5 bases and J lost 7, with 18 bases in between. In germline, CDR1 is MNHEY, CDR2 SMNVEV (reference sequence). CDR3 protein: CASSHRQVLREQYF. In nucleotides, the CDR3 is TGTGCCAGCAGTCACCGACAGGTCTTAAGGGAGCAGTACTTC.

V usage is TRBV3-1 (or the pseudogene TRBV3-2) and J usage is TRBJ2-7, with 7 bases identical to TRBD1. The J segment lost 3 bases and the V segment lost 4 bases, leaving 12 bases of the junction unmatched. Looked up from germline, CDR1 is LGHDT and CDR2 is YNNKEL (reference sequence). The CDR3 has 16 amino acids. The CDR3 region has the DNA TGTGCCAGCAGCCCGGGACAGTACTTCTCTGGCTACGAGCAGTACTTC. Its protein is CASSPGQYFSGYEQYF.

The gene calls are TRBV19 and TRBJ1-1, with 8 positions matching TRBD1. The CDR3 has 13 amino acids. The ends lost 7 bases at V and 6 bases at J; junction bases unmatched: 7. Germline V lookup: CDR1 LNHDA, CDR2 SQIVND (reference sequence). The CDR3 sequence: CASTPTGEAEAFF. The CDR3 region has the DNA TGTGCCAGTACCCCGACAGGGGAGGCTGAAGCTTTCTTT.

The V gene is TRBV19, the J gene TRBJ2-7, with D perhaps TRBD1 (5 bases). Per the germline V gene, CDR1 is LNHDA and CDR2 is SQIVND (reference sequence). V was clipped by 6 bases and J by 3 bases, with 24 bases between them. This CDR3 has 17 residues. The CDR3 here is CASSARGLGIQHYEQYF. The CDR3 coding sequence is TGTGCCAGTAGCGCAAGGGGCCTCGGTATCCAGCACTACGAGCAGTACTTC.

The chain employs TRBV3-1 (or the pseudogene TRBV3-2) and TRBJ2-7; D unclear. CDR1 and CDR2 (germline): LGHDT, YNNKEL (reference sequence). V lost 6 bases and J 2 bases, leaving 14 bases between the germline ends. This CDR3 has 14 residues. The chain's CDR3 is CASRARSRPYEQYF. CDR3 nucleotides: TGTGCCAGCAGAGCGCGCAGCCGCCCCTACGAGCAGTACTTC.

The chain is built from TRBV6-1 and TRBJ1-1; a weak D match, TRBD1 (6 bases). This CDR3 has 15 amino acids. Trimming removed 1 base at V and 4 bases at J, with 13 bases between. Germline CDR1 is MNHNS and CDR2 is SASEGT. Here the CDR3 DNA reads TGTGCCAGCAGTGAAGTGGGGGCCCGGGGCACTGAAGCTTTCTTT. Translated, it gives CASSEVGARGTEAFF.

The V gene is TRBV3-1 (or the pseudogene TRBV3-2), the J gene TRBJ2-1, with 13 bases lining up with TRBD2. There are 17 residues in the CDR3. Trimming removed 8 bases from V and 0 bases from J; junction bases left unmatched: 7. Germline loops: CDR1 LGHDT, CDR2 YNNKEL (reference sequence). The CDR3 DNA sequence: TGTGCCAGCCGGACTAGCGGGAGTAAGAGCTCCTACAATGAGCAGTTCTTC. Its translation is CASRTSGSKSSYNEQFF.

Regarding this clone: Other DNA sequences in this specimen translate into the identical CDR3. The rearrangement uses TRBV27 and TRBJ2-7; perhaps TRBD1 as D (6 bases). V lost 8 bases, J lost 1 base, and 15 bases lay in between. The CDR3 loop spans 14 amino acids. CDR1 is MNHEY and CDR2 is SMNVEV in the germline V gene (reference sequence). For the CDR3, the DNA is TGTGCCAGCTCGTTGGGCCAGGGGTCCTACGAGCAGTACTTC. This encodes CASSLGQGSYEQYF.

The chain uses TRBV29-1 and TRBJ2-3, with 7 positions matching TRBD2. Per the germline V gene, CDR1 is SQVTM and CDR2 is ANQGSEA. This CDR3 is built from 15 residues. V lost 4 bases, J lost 0 bases, and 7 bases stayed unmatched. CDR3 in DNA: TGCAGCGTTGGTGACTCGGGAGGAAGCACAGATACGCAGTATTTT. This gives the protein CSVGDSGGSTDTQYF.

The V call is TRBV4-2, the J call TRBJ2-1; D gene uncertain. The germline V and J ends were trimmed by 0 bases and 1 base, with 10 bases remaining between them. Germline loops: CDR1 LGHNA, CDR2 YNFKEQ. The CDR3 totals 16 residues. The CDR3 is CASSQDESFSYNEQFF. The DNA for the CDR3 is TGTGCCAGCAGCCAAGATGAAAGCTTTTCCTACAATGAGCAGTTCTTC.

This chain uses TRBV29-1 with TRBJ2-3, with D possibly TRBD2 on 6 matching bases. The CDR3 runs 12 residues. Looked up from germline, CDR1 is SQVTM and CDR2 is ANQGSEA. Trimming pared 7 bases from V and 3 bases from J, leaving 11 bases between. The CDR3 reads CSAYGSTDTQYF. CDR3 DNA: TGCAGCGCTTACGGGAGTACAGATACGCAGTATTTT.

This chain uses TRBV10-3 with TRBJ1-4; 8 bases match TRBD1. Germline CDR1 ENHRY, CDR2 SYGVKD. The CDR3 runs to 15 residues. J lost 13 bases, V lost 0 bases, and 10 bases had no gene match. The CDR3 loop is CAISESRSGGEGLFF. CDR3 nucleotides: TGTGCCATCAGTGAGTCGAGATCAGGGGGCGAGGGACTGTTTTTT.

In regard to this clone: The junction and the germline gene differ at one end; a read error may be behind it. The rearrangement uses TRBV5-4 and TRBJ2-5, with 13 positions matching TRBD2. This CDR3 has 17 residues. Germline values: CDR1 SGHNT, CDR2 YYREEE (reference sequence). CDR3 nucleotides: TGTGCCAGCAGTTTGGGGAGGACTAGCGGGGGCGGGGAGACCCAGTACTTC. Translated: CASSLGRTSGGGETQYF.

The J gene is TRBJ1-6, the V gene TRBV6-5, with TRBD1 matching over 7 bases. V was pared by 7 bases and J by 10 bases, with 10 bases of the junction left unmatched. The CDR3 consists of 14 residues. The germline V gene has CDR1 MNHEY and CDR2 SVGAGI. The CDR3 coding sequence is TGTGCCAGCAAAGAAAGCAGGGGGTACTCACCCCTCCACTTT. Its protein is CASKESRGYSPLHF.

The chain uses TRBV18 and TRBJ1-4; D not resolved. This CDR3 is 15 amino acids long. Germline CDR1 KGHSH, CDR2 LQKENI. Trimming took 0 bases from V and 2 from J, leaving 7 bases between them. CDR3 coding DNA: TGTGCCAGCTCACCACCCAGGCCCACTAATGAAAAACTGTTTTTT. Residues: CASSPPRPTNEKLFF.

This clone came up once. The chain recombines TRBV2 with TRBJ1-4, with 10 positions matching TRBD1. Germline V CDR1 and CDR2: SNHLY, FYNNEI. Trimming removed 3 bases from V and 5 bases from J; junction bases left unmatched: 6. This CDR3 is 16 amino acids long. The CDR3 DNA is TGTGCCAGCAGTGACCTGAGGACAGGGGGGAATGAAAAACTGTTTTTT. Protein: CASSDLRTGGNEKLFF.

V gene TRBV9 combines with J gene TRBJ1-1, with a tentative D call TRBD1 (6 bases). CDR1 SGDLS and CDR2 YYNGEE come from the germline V gene. This CDR3 region has 14 residues. V lost 2 bases, J lost 4 bases, and 12 bases lay in between. For the CDR3, the DNA is TGTGCCAGCAGCGTTGTTCAGGGGACCACTGAAGCTTTCTTT. Its translation: CASSVVQGTTEAFF.

CDR3 sequence: CATAGTGMNTEAFF. CDR3 bases: TGTGCCACAGCCGGGACAGGGATGAACACTGAAGCTTTCTTT. The J gene is TRBJ1-1, the V gene TRBV24-1, with 9 bases fitting TRBD1. CDR3 length equals 14 residues. CDR1 is KGHDR and CDR2 is SFDVKD in the germline V gene. V shed 10 bases and J 0 bases; nucleotides not matched to a gene: 5.

The chain is built from TRBV18 and TRBJ1-1, with a weak D call TRBD1 (5 bases). V lost 3 bases to trimming and J lost 5 bases, with 19 bases between them. Germline lookup yields CDR1 KGHSH and CDR2 LQKENI. The CDR3 is 16 amino acids. CDR3 nucleotides: TGTGCCAGCTCACCTCAGCCCGGGACGGCGGGGACTGAAGCTTTCTTT. This translates into CASSPQPGTAGTEAFF. Full variable domain (remainder filled in from reference TRBV18 and TRBJ1-1): NAGVMQNPRHLVRRRGQEARLRCSPMKGHSHVYWYRQLPEEGLKFMVYLQKENIIDESGMPKERFSAEFPKEGPSILRIQQVVRGDSAAYFCASSPQPGTAGTEAFFGQGTRLTVV.

V usage is TRBV19 and J usage is TRBJ2-3, with D possibly being TRBD2 (5 bases). The CDR3 totals 11 residues. With 8 bases removed from V and 9 bases from J, the gap between germline ends came to 12 bases. Looked up from germline, CDR1 is LNHDA and CDR2 is SQIVND (reference sequence). CDR3 loop: CASRWGETQYF. CDR3 bases: TGTGCCAGTCGCTGGGGAGAGACGCAGTATTTT.

The chain employs TRBV11-2 and TRBJ2-1; TRBD2 agrees at 7 bases. The ends lost 2 bases at V and 8 bases at J; junction bases unmatched: 12. This CDR3 spans 16 amino acids. Germline loops: CDR1 SGHAT, CDR2 FQNNGV. Here the CDR3 DNA reads TGTGCCAGCAGCTTAACGAGTGTGGGGGGGTTCCATGAGCAGTTCTTC. Encoded protein: CASSLTSVGGFHEQFF.

V is TRBV27 and J is TRBJ2-5; 10 bases fit TRBD1. Losses at the gene ends were 6 bases for V and 0 bases for J; bases not matched to a gene: 4. Germline CDR1 and CDR2: MNHEY and SMNVEV (reference sequence). There are 15 residues in the CDR3. DNA of the CDR3: TGTGCCAGCAGGGGACAGGGGAGGAACCAAGAGACCCAGTACTTC. This gives the protein CASRGQGRNQETQYF.

This chain links TRBV11-2 with TRBJ2-7; tentative D call: TRBD1 (5 bases). The CDR3 extends over 14 amino acids. Germline V lookup: CDR1 SGHAT, CDR2 FQNNGV. The V end was cut by 1 base, the J end by 3 bases, with 10 bases between. The CDR3 region has the DNA TGTGCCAGCAGCTTAGGGGGCACAATCTACGAGCAGTACTTC. It translates to CASSLGGTIYEQYF.

In the case of this clone: Additional DNA sequences in this sample encode the identical CDR3. The rearrangement joins TRBV2 to TRBJ1-4; 8 bases line up with TRBD1. The trim removed 5 bases at V and 1 base at J, leaving 3 bases unmatched. The CDR3 loop spans 15 amino acids. The germline gives CDR1 SNHLY, CDR2 FYNNEI. DNA of the CDR3: TGTGCCAGCAGTTACGACAGGGGAACTAATGAAAAACTGTTTTTT. This sequence encodes CASSYDRGTNEKLFF.

This rearrangement joins TRBV2 to TRBJ2-7; D not certain. This CDR3 is 14 amino acids long. Trimming left V 1 base short and J 1 base short, with 8 bases between. The germline gives CDR1 SNHLY, CDR2 FYNNEI. The CDR3 nucleotides are TGTGCCAGCAGTGAAGGGGCGCCGTCCTACGAGCAGTACTTC. Amino acids: CASSEGAPSYEQYF.